A selection of T cell receptor beta chains follows, all from one sample in a study of blood T cell repertoires in COVID-19. Method: immunoSEQ multiplex PCR; TCRdb's copy keeps in-frame clones and lacks some. In the table there are 40,000 to 50,000 clones, over 75% of which are singletons. Sequencing input: peripheral blood. These receptors came from a man between 25 and 39 years old with active or convalescent COVID-19. Each CDR3 is given with its conserved first and last residue. D genes are given only for firm matches. For some rows the clone size is stated as once, few or many, or as a class when expanded; others skip it.

D gene: TRBD1; clone size: NA; J gene: TRBJ2-7; V gene: TRBV15; CDR3 DNA: TGTGCCACCAGCAGAGATCTGGGACAGGGGTACGAGCAGTACTTC; CDR3 protein: CATSRDLGQGYEQYF
D gene: NA; clone size: few; J gene: TRBJ1-5; V gene: TRBV18; CDR3 DNA: TGTGCCAGCTCACCATCAGGCAATCAGCCCCAGCATTTT; CDR3 protein: CASSPSGNQPQHF
D gene: NA; clone size: NA; J gene: TRBJ2-3; V gene: TRBV7-9; CDR3 DNA: TGTGCCAGCTGTTCCGAAACTAGCACAGATACGCAGTATTTT; CDR3 protein: CASCSETSTDTQYF
D gene: NA; clone size: NA; J gene: TRBJ2-2; V gene: TRBV7-3; CDR3 DNA: TGTGCCAGCAGCACCTCGAGCACCGGGGAGCTGTTTTTT; CDR3 protein: CASSTSSTGELFF
D gene: TRBD1; clone size: NA; J gene: TRBJ2-1; V gene: TRBV7-9; CDR3 DNA: TGTGCCAGCAGCCGATACAGGGGGAGCTCCTACAATGAGCAGTTCTTC; CDR3 protein: CASSRYRGSSYNEQFF
D gene: NA; clone size: few; J gene: TRBJ1-2; V gene: TRBV7-2; CDR3 DNA: TGTGCCAGCAGCTTAGAGCGACAGAGCGGCTACACCTTC; CDR3 protein: CASSLERQSGYTF
D gene: TRBD2; clone size: NA; J gene: TRBJ2-1; V gene: TRBV30; CDR3 DNA: TGTGCCTGGAATAGTCGGGCTAGCGGGAGGGCCAGGAATGAGCAGTTCTTC; CDR3 protein: CAWNSRASGRARNEQFF
D gene: NA; clone size: NA; J gene: TRBJ2-1; V gene: TRBV7-9; CDR3 DNA: TGTGCCAGCAGCCACCGTGTCACTGGTCCGAACAATGAGCAGTTCTTC; CDR3 protein: CASSHRVTGPNNEQFF
D gene: TRBD1; clone size: once; J gene: TRBJ1-5; V gene: TRBV18; CDR3 DNA: TGTGCCAGCTCGCCTACAGGGGTGAGAGGAGATCAGCCCCAGCATTTT; CDR3 protein: CASSPTGVRGDQPQHF
D gene: TRBD1; clone size: NA; J gene: TRBJ2-2; V gene: TRBV18; CDR3 DNA: TGTGCCAGCTCACCGAGAGACAGGGGGCGAGGCACCGGGGAGCTGTTTTTT; CDR3 protein: CASSPRDRGRGTGELFF
D gene: NA; clone size: NA; J gene: TRBJ2-3; V gene: TRBV7-3; CDR3 DNA: TGTGCCAGCAGCCTGGGGCCCCGCACAGATACGCAGTATTTT; CDR3 protein: CASSLGPRTDTQYF
D gene: TRBD2; clone size: NA; J gene: TRBJ2-2; V gene: TRBV3-1/TRBV3-2; CDR3 DNA: TGTGCCAGCAGCGGGACTAGCGGGGCCGGGGAGCTGTTTTTT; CDR3 protein: CASSGTSGAGELFF
D gene: TRBD2; clone size: NA; J gene: TRBJ2-1; V gene: TRBV6-2/TRBV6-3; CDR3 DNA: TGTGCCAGCAGTTACGAAGCGGGGGGGCCTGAGAACAATGAGCAGTTCTTC; CDR3 protein: CASSYEAGGPENNEQFF
D gene: NA; clone size: NA; J gene: TRBJ1-3; V gene: TRBV21-1; CDR3 DNA: TGTGCCGGGGGCCTCTCTGGAAACACCATATATTTT; CDR3 protein: CAGGLSGNTIYF
D gene: TRBD1; clone size: once; J gene: TRBJ2-7; V gene: TRBV2; CDR3 DNA: TGTGCCAGCAGTCACCGGGACAGGGGCTACGAGCAGTACTTC; CDR3 protein: CASSHRDRGYEQYF
D gene: TRBD1; clone size: NA; J gene: TRBJ1-2; V gene: TRBV6-6; CDR3 DNA: TGTGCCAGCAGGACAGGGGGCGGTATCTACTATGGCTACACCTTC; CDR3 protein: CASRTGGGIYYGYTF
D gene: TRBD1; clone size: NA; J gene: TRBJ1-2; V gene: TRBV4-3; CDR3 DNA: TGCGCCAGCAGCCAAGACCGGACAGGGATTAACTATGGCTACACCTTC; CDR3 protein: CASSQDRTGINYGYTF
D gene: TRBD1; clone size: NA; J gene: TRBJ1-5; V gene: TRBV10-3; CDR3 DNA: TGTGCCATCAGTTCGGGACAGGGGGGGAATCAGCCCCAGCATTTT; CDR3 protein: CAISSGQGGNQPQHF
D gene: TRBD1; clone size: NA; J gene: TRBJ1-4; V gene: TRBV6-2/TRBV6-3; CDR3 DNA: TGTGCCAGCAGTTACTCGGAAACCGGGACAGGCTATAATGAAAAACTGTTTTTT; CDR3 protein: CASSYSETGTGYNEKLFF
D gene: TRBD2; clone size: NA; J gene: TRBJ2-1; V gene: TRBV16; CDR3 DNA: TGTGCCAGCAGCCAATGGACTAGTAATGGTGAGCAGTTCTTC; CDR3 protein: CASSQWTSNGEQFF
D gene: NA; clone size: NA; J gene: TRBJ2-5; V gene: TRBV5-1; CDR3 DNA: TGCGCCAGCAGCTTGTTTCGGCAAGAGACCCAGTACTTC; CDR3 protein: CASSLFRQETQYF
D gene: NA; clone size: NA; J gene: TRBJ2-1; V gene: TRBV11-1; CDR3 DNA: TGTGCCAGCAGCTTAGAGACGGGGAGCTCCTACAATGAGCAGTTCTTC; CDR3 protein: CASSLETGSSYNEQFF
D gene: TRBD1; clone size: NA; J gene: TRBJ1-6; V gene: TRBV18; CDR3 DNA: TGTGCCAGCTCACCGCTACAGGGGGCTGGGAATTCACCCCTCCACTTT; CDR3 protein: CASSPLQGAGNSPLHF
D gene: NA; clone size: NA; J gene: TRBJ1-5; V gene: TRBV28; CDR3 DNA: TGTGCCAGCAGTCCCACGGTCAGGGTAGTCAGTCAGCCCCAGCATTTT; CDR3 protein: CASSPTVRVVSQPQHF
D gene: NA; clone size: NA; J gene: TRBJ1-1; V gene: TRBV24-1; CDR3 DNA: TGTGCCACCAGTGATTCACAGGACGTAGGGAACACTGAAGCTTTCTTT; CDR3 protein: CATSDSQDVGNTEAFF
D gene: TRBD1; clone size: NA; J gene: TRBJ1-2; V gene: TRBV5-6; CDR3 DNA: TGTGCCAGCAGCCTGTGGACAGGCCATGGCTACACCTTC; CDR3 protein: CASSLWTGHGYTF
D gene: TRBD2; clone size: NA; J gene: TRBJ2-2; V gene: TRBV19; CDR3 DNA: TGTGCCAGTAGTCCACTAGCGTTAGGGAACACCGGGGAGCTGTTTTTT; CDR3 protein: CASSPLALGNTGELFF
D gene: NA; clone size: NA; J gene: TRBJ1-2; V gene: TRBV4-2; CDR3 DNA: TGTGCCAGCAGCCAGCTTAATTGGGCCGACTATGGCTACACCTTC; CDR3 protein: CASSQLNWADYGYTF
D gene: NA; clone size: NA; J gene: TRBJ2-2; V gene: TRBV2; CDR3 DNA: TGTGCCAGCAGTGAAGAGCGTTTAGGGGAGGACACCGGGGAGCTGTTTTTT; CDR3 protein: CASSEERLGEDTGELFF
D gene: NA; clone size: NA; J gene: TRBJ2-3; V gene: TRBV3-1/TRBV3-2; CDR3 DNA: TGTGCCAGCAGCCAAGTTTTCAGTACGCAGTATTTT; CDR3 protein: CASSQVFSTQYF
D gene: NA; clone size: NA; J gene: TRBJ1-1; V gene: TRBV27; CDR3 DNA: TGTGCCAGTGCGGTGGGTCTAAACACTGAAGCTTTCTTT; CDR3 protein: CASAVGLNTEAFF
D gene: NA; clone size: NA; J gene: TRBJ2-5; V gene: TRBV7-9; CDR3 DNA: TGTGCCAGCAGCTCCGCAGGGTGGCAAGAGACCCAGTACTTC; CDR3 protein: CASSSAGWQETQYF
D gene: TRBD1; clone size: NA; J gene: TRBJ1-5; V gene: TRBV19; CDR3 DNA: TGTGCCAGTAGTATGGGGGACAGGGGAGTTAATCAGCCCCAGCATTTT; CDR3 protein: CASSMGDRGVNQPQHF
D gene: TRBD2; clone size: NA; J gene: TRBJ2-2; V gene: TRBV11-2; CDR3 DNA: TGTGCCAGCAGCTTAGAGGGAAGACTAGCGGGAGGGCTTACCGGGGAGCTGTTTTTT; CDR3 protein: CASSLEGRLAGGLTGELFF
D gene: TRBD1; clone size: NA; J gene: TRBJ1-5; V gene: TRBV11-2; CDR3 DNA: TGTGCCAGCAGCTTGGACAGGGGCAATCAGCCCCAGCATTTT; CDR3 protein: CASSLDRGNQPQHF
D gene: NA; clone size: NA; J gene: TRBJ1-5; V gene: TRBV5-4; CDR3 DNA: TGTGCCAGCAGCTTGGGGGCTCAGCCCCAGCATTTT; CDR3 protein: CASSLGAQPQHF
D gene: NA; clone size: NA; J gene: TRBJ1-6; V gene: TRBV14; CDR3 DNA: TGTGCCAGCAGCCAAGACCTGACAGCTAATTCACCCCTCCACTTT; CDR3 protein: CASSQDLTANSPLHF
D gene: TRBD1; clone size: NA; J gene: TRBJ2-7; V gene: TRBV7-8; CDR3 DNA: TGTGCCAGCAGCTTAGGGGACAGCAAGCAGTACTTC; CDR3 protein: CASSLGDSKQYF
D gene: TRBD2; clone size: NA; J gene: TRBJ2-1; V gene: TRBV4-1; CDR3 DNA: TGCGCCAGCAGCCAAGATCGGGGCGGGGGGCACTACAATGAGCAGTTCTTC; CDR3 protein: CASSQDRGGGHYNEQFF
D gene: NA; clone size: NA; J gene: TRBJ1-1; V gene: TRBV6-5; CDR3 DNA: TGTGCCATCCAACCCGACAGGTATTATCCTGAAGCTTTCTTT; CDR3 protein: CAIQPDRYYPEAFF
D gene: TRBD1; clone size: NA; J gene: TRBJ2-2; V gene: TRBV6-5; CDR3 DNA: TGTGCCAGCAGTACAGGGACAGAATCCACCGGGGAGCTGTTTTTT; CDR3 protein: CASSTGTESTGELFF
D gene: TRBD1; clone size: NA; J gene: TRBJ1-1; V gene: TRBV9; CDR3 DNA: TGTGCCAGCAGCGAAGGACAGGGGGGCACTGAAGCTTTCTTT; CDR3 protein: CASSEGQGGTEAFF
D gene: TRBD1; clone size: NA; J gene: TRBJ1-2; V gene: TRBV6-6; CDR3 DNA: TGTGCCAGCAGTTCGGGACAGGGGACCCTATATGGCTACACCTTC; CDR3 protein: CASSSGQGTLYGYTF
D gene: NA; clone size: NA; J gene: TRBJ1-6; V gene: TRBV2; CDR3 DNA: TGTGCCAGCATTTTCGCCTATAATTCACCCCTCCACTTT; CDR3 protein: CASIFAYNSPLHF
D gene: NA; clone size: NA; J gene: TRBJ2-1; V gene: TRBV12-5; CDR3 DNA: TGTGCTAGTGCCGTCCTTAGTGGCGGGGGCCAATCCTACAATGAGCAGTTCTTC; CDR3 protein: CASAVLSGGGQSYNEQFF
D gene: TRBD1; clone size: NA; J gene: TRBJ1-5; V gene: TRBV10-3; CDR3 DNA: TGTGCCATCAGCCTGGGACAGGGCAATCAGCCCCAGCATTTT; CDR3 protein: CAISLGQGNQPQHF
D gene: NA; clone size: NA; J gene: TRBJ2-2; V gene: TRBV28; CDR3 DNA: TGTGCCAGCACTCCTGGCGGGTTGCACACCGGGGAGCTGTTTTTT; CDR3 protein: CASTPGGLHTGELFF
D gene: NA; clone size: NA; J gene: TRBJ1-5; V gene: TRBV10-2; CDR3 DNA: TGCGCCAGCAGTGAGCCAGGGACACCCGGGCCCCAGCATTTT; CDR3 protein: CASSEPGTPGPQHF
D gene: NA; clone size: NA; J gene: TRBJ1-2; V gene: TRBV3-1/TRBV3-2; CDR3 DNA: TGTGCCAGCAGCCAAGATGCAGGGTACCTCAACTATGGCTACACCTTC; CDR3 protein: CASSQDAGYLNYGYTF
D gene: NA; clone size: once; J gene: TRBJ2-3; V gene: TRBV30; CDR3 DNA: TGTGCCTGGAATGGGGGGAGCACAGATACGCAGTATTTT; CDR3 protein: CAWNGGSTDTQYF
D gene: NA; clone size: NA; J gene: TRBJ1-6; V gene: TRBV3-1/TRBV3-2; CDR3 DNA: TGTGCCAGCAGCCAAGAGGCGGGGATCAATAATTCACCCCTCCACTTT; CDR3 protein: CASSQEAGINNSPLHF